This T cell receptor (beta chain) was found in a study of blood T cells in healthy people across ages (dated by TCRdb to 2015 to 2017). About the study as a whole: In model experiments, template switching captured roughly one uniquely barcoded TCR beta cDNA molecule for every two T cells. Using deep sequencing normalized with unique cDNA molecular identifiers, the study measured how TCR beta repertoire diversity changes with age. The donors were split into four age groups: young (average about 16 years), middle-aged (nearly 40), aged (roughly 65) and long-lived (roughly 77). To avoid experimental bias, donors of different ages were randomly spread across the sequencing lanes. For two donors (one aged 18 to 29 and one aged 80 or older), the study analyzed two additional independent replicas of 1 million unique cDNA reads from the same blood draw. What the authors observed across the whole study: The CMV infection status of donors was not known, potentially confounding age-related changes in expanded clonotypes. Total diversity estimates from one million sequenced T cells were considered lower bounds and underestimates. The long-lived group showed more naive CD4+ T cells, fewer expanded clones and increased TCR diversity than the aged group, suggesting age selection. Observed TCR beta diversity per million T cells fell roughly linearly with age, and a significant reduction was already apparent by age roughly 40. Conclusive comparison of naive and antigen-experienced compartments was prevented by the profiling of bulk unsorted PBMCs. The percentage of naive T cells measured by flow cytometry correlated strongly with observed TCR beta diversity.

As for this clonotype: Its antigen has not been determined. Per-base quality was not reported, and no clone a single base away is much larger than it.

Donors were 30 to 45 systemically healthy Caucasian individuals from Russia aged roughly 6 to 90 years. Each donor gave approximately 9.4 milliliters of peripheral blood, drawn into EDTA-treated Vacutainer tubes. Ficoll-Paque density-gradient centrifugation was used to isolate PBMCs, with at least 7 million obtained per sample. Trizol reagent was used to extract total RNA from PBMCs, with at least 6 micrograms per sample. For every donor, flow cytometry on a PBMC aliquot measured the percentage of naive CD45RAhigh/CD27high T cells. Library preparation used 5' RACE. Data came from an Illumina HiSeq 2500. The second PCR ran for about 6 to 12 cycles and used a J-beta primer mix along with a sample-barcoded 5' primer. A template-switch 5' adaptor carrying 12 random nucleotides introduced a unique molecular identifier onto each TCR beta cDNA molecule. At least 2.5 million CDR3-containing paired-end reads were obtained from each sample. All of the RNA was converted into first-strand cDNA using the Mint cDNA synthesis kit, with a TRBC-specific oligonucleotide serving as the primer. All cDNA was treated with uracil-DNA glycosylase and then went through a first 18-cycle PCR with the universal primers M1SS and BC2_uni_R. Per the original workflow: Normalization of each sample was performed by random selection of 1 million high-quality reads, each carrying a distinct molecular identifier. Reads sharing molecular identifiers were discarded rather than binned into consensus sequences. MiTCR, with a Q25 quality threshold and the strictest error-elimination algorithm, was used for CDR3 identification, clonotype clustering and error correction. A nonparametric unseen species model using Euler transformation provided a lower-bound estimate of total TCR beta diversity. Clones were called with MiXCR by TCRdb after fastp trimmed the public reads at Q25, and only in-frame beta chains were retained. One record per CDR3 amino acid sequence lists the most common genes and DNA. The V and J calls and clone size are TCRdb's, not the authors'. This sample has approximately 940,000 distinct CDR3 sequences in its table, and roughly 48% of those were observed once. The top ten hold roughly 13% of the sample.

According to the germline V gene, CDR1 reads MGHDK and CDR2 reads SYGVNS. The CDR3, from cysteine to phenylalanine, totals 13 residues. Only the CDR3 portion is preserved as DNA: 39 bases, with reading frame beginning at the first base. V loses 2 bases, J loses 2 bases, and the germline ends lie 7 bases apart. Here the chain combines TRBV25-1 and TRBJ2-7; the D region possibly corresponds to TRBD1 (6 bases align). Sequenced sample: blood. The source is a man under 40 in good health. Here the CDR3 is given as CASSEPGAYEQYF. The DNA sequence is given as TGTGCCAGCAGTGAACCAGGGGCCTACGAGCAGTACTTC.